The following is a T cell receptor beta chain sequence with its context. Its antigen is still unknown. The repertoire was sequenced with immunoSEQ multiplex PCR; TCRdb's copy has only in-frame clones and lacks some. The repertoire consists of a few million clones, with roughly 93% occurring once and the leading ten covering about 1.7%. This sample is drawn from a study of shared clonotypes between healthy human individuals. Study-level points and caveats: The generation probabilities recorded for non-shared clonotypes fell below those of clonotypes shared by all four donors. Shared clonotypes: about 4.6% naive CD4, around 3.4% naive CD8, less than 2.5% memory CD4, approximately 0.41% memory CD8.

Naivety among CD8 cells was defined by CD45RO negativity and positive CCR7 selection, thereby excluding terminally differentiated effector memory CD45RA+ cells. V shed 3 bases and J shed 8 bases, with 11 bases lying between them. The CDR3 runs 13 residues. Germline CDR1 is MNHNS and CDR2 is SASEGT. Sequences were obtained from naive CD8+ T cells from PBMCs. This sequence was found in a man younger than 30 in good health. Some clones in this sample may be carry-over from other donors' samples. The chain couples TRBV6-1 to TRBJ1-5; no clear D gene. The CDR3: CASSDDPREPQHF. The DNA of the CDR3 is TGTGCCAGCAGTGACGACCCTAGGGAGCCCCAGCATTTT.